What follows are 15 T cell receptor beta chains derived from one specimen sequenced in a study of T cells after yellow fever vaccination. TCRdb re-called the 5' RACE reads through MiXCR, storing one row per CDR3 protein. Of fewer than 90,000 distinct CDR3 sequences listed, approximately 6.5% are singletons. Sequenced material: CD8+ T cells sorted from PBMCs, taken 5 days after the first yellow fever vaccination. The source of these receptors is a young man who received the YFV17D yellow fever vaccine.

This clonotype was seen more than once but under ten times. This chain joins TRBV19 and TRBJ1-3; D is possibly TRBD1 (6 bases). The CDR3 totals 14 residues. V gave up 7 bases and J gave up 4 bases, with 14 bases separating them. Germline V gene lookup returns CDR1 LNHDA and CDR2 SQIVND (reference sequence). This CDR3 is CASTFWGRGNTIYF. The CDR3 bases are TGTGCCAGTACCTTCTGGGGGCGAGGAAACACCATATATTTT.

This clonotype has only a few counts. This chain connects TRBV19 to TRBJ1-1; no clear D. The germline V gene encodes CDR1 LNHDA and CDR2 SQIVND (reference sequence). Trimming removed 5 bases from V and 5 bases from J, with 18 bases in between. The CDR3 runs 15 residues. CDR3 amino acids: CASSPYRGVRTEAFF. The CDR3, as DNA: TGTGCCAGTAGTCCCTATCGTGGGGTGCGGACTGAAGCTTTCTTT.

The chain couples TRBV14 to TRBJ2-1, with D maybe TRBD2 (5 bases). V lost 0 bases to trimming and J lost 2 bases, with 8 bases between them. CDR3 length: 15 residues. Germline V gene lookup returns CDR1 SGHDN and CDR2 FVKESK. DNA of the CDR3: TGTGCCAGCAGCCAAGAGTTCGGGGCCTACAATGAGCAGTTCTTC. The encoded protein is CASSQEFGAYNEQFF.

This clonotype was counted at least ten times. V gene TRBV27 combines with J gene TRBJ2-7, with no clear D. Trimming removed 3 bases from V and 2 bases from J, with 8 bases in between. The length of the CDR3 is 13 residues. Germline loops: CDR1 MNHEY, CDR2 SMNVEV (reference sequence). The CDR3 protein is CASSFRPPYEQYF. The CDR3 coding sequence is TGTGCCAGCAGTTTCCGTCCCCCCTACGAGCAGTACTTC.

This clonotype was seen many times. This chain links TRBV5-6 with TRBJ1-2, with no clear D. Germline CDR1 SGHDT, CDR2 YYEEEE. This CDR3 has 14 amino acids. Trimming removed 1 base at V and 3 bases at J, with 10 bases between. In nucleotides, the CDR3 is TGTGCCAGCAGCTTGTGGCAGAACGACTATGGCTACACCTTC. It codes for CASSLWQNDYGYTF.

This clonotype came up many times. V is TRBV7-9 and J is TRBJ1-1; D gene unclear. The CDR3 is made up of 12 amino acids. Trimming took 8 bases from V and 2 from J, leaving 9 bases between them. CDR1 is SEHNR, CDR2 FQNEAQ, per germline (reference sequence). The CDR3 coding sequence is TGTGCCAGCGTATACAGTAACACTGAAGCTTTCTTT. This translates into CASVYSNTEAFF.

This clonotype has a handful of counts. V and J are TRBV12-3 or TRBV12-4 and TRBJ1-3; D is undetermined. The CDR3 totals 14 residues. V was cut by 3 bases and J by 4 bases, with 10 bases left in between. In DNA, the CDR3 is TGTGCCAGCAGTTTTAAGCCTGGAGGAAACACCATATATTTT. Translated, it gives CASSFKPGGNTIYF.

This clonotype was observed at least ten times. The chain recombines TRBV7-9 with TRBJ2-5; D uncertain. Germline CDR1 is SEHNR and CDR2 is FQNEAQ (reference sequence). V lost 5 bases, J lost 0 bases, and 4 bases lay in between. There are 12 residues in the CDR3. The chain's CDR3 is CASSGYQETQYF. The CDR3 DNA sequence: TGTGCCAGCAGCGGCTACCAAGAGACCCAGTACTTC.

This clonotype was observed at least ten times. The V call is TRBV25-1, the J call TRBJ2-3; D possibly corresponds to TRBD1 (6 bases). Germline V gene sequence: CDR1 MGHDK, CDR2 SYGVNS. Trimming shortened V by 4 bases and J by 6 bases, and 14 bases separated the two germline ends. The CDR3 is made up of 14 amino acids. Here the CDR3 DNA reads TGTGCCAGCAGTGGACTGATACAGGGCGATACGCAGTATTTT. Encoded protein: CASSGLIQGDTQYF.

This clonotype was recorded many times. The V call is TRBV28, the J call TRBJ2-7; maybe TRBD2 (5 bases). CDR1 is MDHEN and CDR2 is SYDVKM in the germline V gene. Trimming left V 7 bases short and J 2 bases short, with 18 bases between. The CDR3 covers 15 residues. DNA for the CDR3: TGTGCCAGCACCCCTCCCGGGATCGCCACCTACGAGCAGTACGTC. It yields the protein CASTPPGIATYEQYV.

This clonotype occurred a few times. The chain recombines TRBV15 with TRBJ1-2, with no clear D. Germline V gene data show CDR1 as LNHNV and CDR2 as YYDKDF (reference sequence). The V end was cut by 0 bases, the J end by 0 bases, with 14 bases between. The CDR3 totals 17 residues. CDR3 amino acids: CATSRDMVTPTNYGYTF. The DNA for the CDR3 is TGTGCCACCAGCAGAGATATGGTCACCCCGACTAACTATGGCTACACCTTC.

This clonotype occurred a few times. The J gene is TRBJ2-1, the V gene TRBV3-1; D is possibly TRBD2 (5 bases). There are 12 residues in the CDR3. Germline V lookup: CDR1 LGHDT, CDR2 YNNKEL (reference sequence). Trimming shortened V by 4 bases and J by 15 bases, and 16 bases separated the two germline ends. CDR3 DNA: TGTGCCAGCAGCCCACCGGGGAGACCATCGTTCTTC. Amino acids: CASSPPGRPSFF.

The chain joins TRBV4-1 to TRBJ1-5; D remains unclear. The CDR3 consists of 15 residues. Trimming removed 6 bases from V and 1 base from J, with 13 bases in between. Looked up from germline, CDR1 is MGHRA and CDR2 is YSYEKL. CDR3 nucleotides: TGCGCCAGCAGTTCCCAGGCAGTGAGCAATCAGCCCCAGCATTTT. Translated, it gives CASSSQAVSNQPQHF.

This clonotype was seen a handful of times. The rearrangement links TRBV5-6 to TRBJ2-1, with a weak D call TRBD1 (6 bases). Trimming removed 1 base from V and 1 base from J, with 9 bases in between. This CDR3 has 15 residues. Germline V gene data show CDR1 as SGHDT and CDR2 as YYEEEE. In DNA form, the CDR3 reads TGTGCCAGCAGCTTGTGGCAGGGGTCCTACAATGAGCAGTTCTTC. Translation: CASSLWQGSYNEQFF.

The genes are TRBV12-3 or TRBV12-4 and TRBJ2-4; D is ambiguous. Trimming pared 5 bases from V and 1 base from J, leaving 9 bases between. This CDR3 spans 14 amino acids. The CDR3 region is CASSKMGAKNIQYF. The DNA of the CDR3 is TGTGCCAGCAGTAAAATGGGCGCCAAAAACATTCAGTACTTC.